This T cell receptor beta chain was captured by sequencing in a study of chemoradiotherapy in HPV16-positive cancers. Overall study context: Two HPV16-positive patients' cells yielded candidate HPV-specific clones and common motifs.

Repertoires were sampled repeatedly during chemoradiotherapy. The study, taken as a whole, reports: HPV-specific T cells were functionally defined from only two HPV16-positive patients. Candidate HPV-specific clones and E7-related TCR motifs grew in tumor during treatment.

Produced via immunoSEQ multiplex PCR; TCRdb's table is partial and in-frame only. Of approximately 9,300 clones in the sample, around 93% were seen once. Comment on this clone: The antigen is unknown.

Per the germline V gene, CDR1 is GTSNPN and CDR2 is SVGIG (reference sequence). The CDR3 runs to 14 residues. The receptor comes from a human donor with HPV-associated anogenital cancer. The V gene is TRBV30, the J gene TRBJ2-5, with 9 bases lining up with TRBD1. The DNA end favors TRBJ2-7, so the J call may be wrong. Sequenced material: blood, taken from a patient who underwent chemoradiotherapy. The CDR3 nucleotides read TGTGCCTGGAGTGCCCGGGACAGGGTGTACGAGCAGTACTTC. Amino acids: CAWSARDRVYEQYF.